This T cell receptor beta chain came from a study of blood T cell repertoires in COVID-19. Study context: Samples came from the United States, Italy and Spain, spanning acute and convalescent COVID-19.

Participants were aged 18 to 89 years, lived in about two dozen US areas, and enrolled virtually. Per germline, CDR1 SGHRS and CDR2 YFSETQ. Trimming cost V 1 base and J 2 bases, with 6 bases left between them. This CDR3 has 14 residues. A remark on this clone: The sample has other DNA sequences that encode this CDR3 too.

In the original processing: Reference gene primer amplification gave estimated nucleated cell counts. TCRdb keeps only in-frame clones here, not all; method: immunoSEQ multiplex PCR. The D gene and trimming were derived from the DNA, and the V and J assignments and clone size from that table. The profile shows fewer than 350,000 clones, around 90% of them singletons. V and J are TRBV5-1 and TRBJ2-2; weak D call: TRBD1 (5 bases). This TCR came from a man in his sixties who had recovered from COVID-19. The sequencing input was PBMCs or T cells enriched from blood (not recorded which). The CDR3 DNA sequence: TGCGCCAGCAGCTTGCAGGGAAACACCGGGGAGCTGTTTTTT. Its protein is CASSLQGNTGELFF.